These T cell receptor beta chains were read from a single sample in a study of blood T cell repertoires in COVID-19. TCRdb's table, derived via immunoSEQ multiplex PCR, lists solely in-frame clones and lacks some. The data hold 95,000 to 150,000 clones, with more than 70% observed a single time. Sequenced sample: peripheral blood. The receptors stem from a human donor in a cohort sampled during active COVID-19. Each CDR3 is given with its conserved first and last residue. A D gene is named only where the DNA matches it firmly. Only some rows state a clone size, as once, few, many or a class for expanded clones.

size	D	V	J	CDR3	DNA
-	TRBD1	TRBV11-2	TRBJ2-1	CASSLGTGDYNEQFF	TGTGCCAGCAGCTTAGGGACAGGGGACTACAATGAGCAGTTCTTC
-	TRBD2	TRBV5-4	TRBJ2-7	CASSPGTGGPYEQYF	TGTGCCAGCAGCCCCGGCACGGGAGGGCCCTACGAGCAGTACTTC
once	-	TRBV28	TRBJ1-2	CASSLRGAGHGYTF	TGTGCCAGCAGTTTACGGGGGGCAGGGCATGGCTACACCTTC
-	TRBD2	TRBV5-3	TRBJ2-7	CARSYTGTSGTSSYEQYF	TGTGCCAGAAGCTATACCGGGACTAGCGGGACGAGCTCCTACGAGCAGTACTTC
-	-	TRBV6-5	TRBJ2-7	CASRTHRGEQYF	TGTGCCAGCAGAACACACCGGGGCGAGCAGTACTTC
-	-	TRBV12-2	TRBJ2-7	CASREPGSHGHEQYF	TGTGCAAGTCGCGAGCCGGGAAGCCATGGCCACGAGCAGTACTTC
few	-	TRBV27	TRBJ2-7	CASSPRAGSAYEQYF	TGTGCCAGCAGCCCCCGGGCGGGATCCGCCTACGAGCAGTACTTC
once	-	TRBV18	TRBJ1-4	CASSPPDRATNEKLFF	TGTGCCAGCTCACCACCTGACCGGGCAACTAATGAAAAACTGTTTTTT
-	-	TRBV28	TRBJ1-5	CASSTPGSQPQHF	TGTGCCAGCAGCACGCCCGGGTCTCAGCCCCAGCATTTT
-	-	TRBV23-1	TRBJ1-5	CASSQSGVGQTSNQPQHF	TGCGCCAGCAGTCAATCGGGAGTAGGGCAGACTAGCAATCAGCCCCAGCATTTT
-	-	TRBV18	TRBJ2-7	CASSNTGLAYEQYF	TGTGCCAGCTCAAATACAGGCCTCGCCTACGAGCAGTACTTC
-	TRBD2	TRBV7-9	TRBJ2-7	CASSSGMRGAVGEQYF	TGTGCCAGCAGCTCAGGGATGCGGGGGGCTGTGGGCGAGCAGTACTTC
-	TRBD1	TRBV6-5	TRBJ1-2	CASSRDRDAGYTF	TGTGCCAGCAGTAGGGACAGAGACGCTGGCTACACCTTC
-	TRBD2	TRBV28	TRBJ2-7	CASSAGTSGKNEQYF	TGTGCCAGCAGTGCCGGGACTAGCGGGAAGAACGAGCAGTACTTC
-	TRBD2	TRBV4-1	TRBJ2-7	CASSQEGGGSYEQYF	TGCGCCAGCAGCCAAGAGGGCGGGGGTTCCTACGAGCAGTACTTC
-	-	TRBV15	TRBJ2-7	CATSREAGHPYEQYF	TGTGCCACCAGCAGAGAGGCAGGGCACCCCTACGAGCAGTACTTC
-	TRBD1	TRBV27	TRBJ2-5	CASSAVGTGEETQYF	TGTGCCAGCAGTGCCGTCGGGACAGGGGAAGAGACCCAGTACTTC
-	-	TRBV12-3/TRBV12-4	TRBJ2-7	CASSWAATEQYF	TGTGCCAGCAGCTGGGCCGCTACAGAGCAGTACTTC
once	-	TRBV5-4	TRBJ2-7	CASSPAPKGRQYEQYF	TGTGCCAGCAGCCCAGCCCCGAAGGGGCGGCAGTACGAGCAGTACTTC
-	TRBD1	TRBV4-1	TRBJ1-1	CASSLRTGLNTEAFF	TGCGCCAGCAGCTTGAGGACAGGTCTGAACACTGAAGCTTTCTTT
-	TRBD1	TRBV5-8	TRBJ1-2	CASSLAGQGSRSGYTF	TGTGCCAGCAGCTTGGCGGGACAGGGGAGTCGTAGCGGCTACACCTTC
-	-	TRBV11-2	TRBJ1-4	CASSSKRGRDEKLFF	TGTGCCAGCAGCTCCAAGCGGGGCAGGGATGAAAAACTGTTTTTT
few	-	TRBV20-1	TRBJ2-7	CSASPGAEQYF	TGCAGTGCTAGCCCTGGGGCCGAGCAGTACTTC
few	-	TRBV28	TRBJ2-5	CASRNSEETQYF	TGTGCCAGCAGAAACAGTGAAGAGACCCAGTACTTC
-	TRBD1	TRBV7-2	TRBJ2-7	CASSSTGQYYEQYF	TGTGCCAGCAGCTCCACGGGACAGTACTACGAGCAGTACTTC
-	TRBD1	TRBV18	TRBJ1-2	CASSPVTGAINYGYTF	TGTGCCAGCTCGCCGGTGACAGGGGCCATTAACTATGGCTACACCTTC
-	-	TRBV2	TRBJ2-7	CASSEGSLGSYEQYF	TGTGCCAGCAGTGAGGGCTCGCTGGGCTCCTACGAGCAGTACTTC
-	-	TRBV4-1	TRBJ1-4	CASSQQRSYEKLFF	TGCGCCAGCAGCCAACAACGGAGTTATGAAAAACTGTTTTTT